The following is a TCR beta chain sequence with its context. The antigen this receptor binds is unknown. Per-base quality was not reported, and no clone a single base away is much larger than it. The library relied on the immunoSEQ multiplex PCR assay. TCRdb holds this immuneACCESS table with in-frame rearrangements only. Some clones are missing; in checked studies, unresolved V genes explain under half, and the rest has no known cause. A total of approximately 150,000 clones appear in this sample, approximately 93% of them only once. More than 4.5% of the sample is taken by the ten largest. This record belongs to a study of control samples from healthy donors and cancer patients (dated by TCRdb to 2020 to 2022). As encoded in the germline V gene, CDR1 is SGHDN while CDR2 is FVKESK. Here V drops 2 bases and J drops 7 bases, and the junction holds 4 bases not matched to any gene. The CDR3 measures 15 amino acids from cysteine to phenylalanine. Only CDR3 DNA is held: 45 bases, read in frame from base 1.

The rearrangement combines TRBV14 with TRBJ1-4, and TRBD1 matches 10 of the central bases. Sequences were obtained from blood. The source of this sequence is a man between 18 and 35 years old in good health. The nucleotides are TGTGCCAGCAGCCAAAGGACAGGGGGTGTTGAAAAACTGTTTTTT. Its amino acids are CASSQRTGGVEKLFF.